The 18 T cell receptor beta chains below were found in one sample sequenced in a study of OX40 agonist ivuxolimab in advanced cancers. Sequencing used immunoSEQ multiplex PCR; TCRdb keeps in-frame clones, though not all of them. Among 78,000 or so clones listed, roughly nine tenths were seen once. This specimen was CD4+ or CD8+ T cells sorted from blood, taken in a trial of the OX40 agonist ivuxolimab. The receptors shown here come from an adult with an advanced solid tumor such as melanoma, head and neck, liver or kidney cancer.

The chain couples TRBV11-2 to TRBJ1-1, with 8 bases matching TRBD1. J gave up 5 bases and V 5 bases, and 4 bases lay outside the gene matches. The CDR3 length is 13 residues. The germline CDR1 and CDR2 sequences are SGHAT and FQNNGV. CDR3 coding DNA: TGTGCCAGCAGCGAGGACAGGGTTACTGAAGCTTTCTTT. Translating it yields CASSEDRVTEAFF.

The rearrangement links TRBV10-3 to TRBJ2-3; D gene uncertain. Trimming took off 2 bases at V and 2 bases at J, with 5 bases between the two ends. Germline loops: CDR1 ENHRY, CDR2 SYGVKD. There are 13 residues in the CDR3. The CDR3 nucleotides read TGTGCCATCAGTGAGCAGTCCACAGATACGCAGTATTTT. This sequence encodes CAISEQSTDTQYF.

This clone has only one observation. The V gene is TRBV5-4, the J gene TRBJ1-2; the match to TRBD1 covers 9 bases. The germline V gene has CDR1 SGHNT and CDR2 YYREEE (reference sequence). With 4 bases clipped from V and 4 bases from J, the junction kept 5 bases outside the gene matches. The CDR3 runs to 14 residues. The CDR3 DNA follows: TGTGCCAGCAGCACGGACAGGGGAACCTATGGCTACACCTTC. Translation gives CASSTDRGTYGYTF.

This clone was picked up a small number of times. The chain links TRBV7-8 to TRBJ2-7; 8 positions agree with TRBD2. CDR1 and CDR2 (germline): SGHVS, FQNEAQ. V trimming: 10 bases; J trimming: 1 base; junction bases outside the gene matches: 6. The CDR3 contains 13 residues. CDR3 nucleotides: TGTGCCACCCGGCGGGGGGCGTCCTACGAGCAGTACTTC. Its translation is CATRRGASYEQYF.

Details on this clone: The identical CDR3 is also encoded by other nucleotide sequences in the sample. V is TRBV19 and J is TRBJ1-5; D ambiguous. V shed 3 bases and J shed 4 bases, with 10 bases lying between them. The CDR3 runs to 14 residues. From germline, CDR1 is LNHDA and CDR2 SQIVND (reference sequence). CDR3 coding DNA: TGTGCCAGTAGTATCGGCAGATTTAATCAGCCCCAGCATTTT. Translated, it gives CASSIGRFNQPQHF.

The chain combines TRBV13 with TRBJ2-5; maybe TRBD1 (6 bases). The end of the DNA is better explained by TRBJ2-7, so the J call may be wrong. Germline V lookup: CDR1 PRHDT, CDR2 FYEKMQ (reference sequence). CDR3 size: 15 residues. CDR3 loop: CASSLLGAQAYEQYF. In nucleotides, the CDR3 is TGTGCCAGCAGCTTATTGGGGGCGCAGGCCTACGAGCAGTACTTC.

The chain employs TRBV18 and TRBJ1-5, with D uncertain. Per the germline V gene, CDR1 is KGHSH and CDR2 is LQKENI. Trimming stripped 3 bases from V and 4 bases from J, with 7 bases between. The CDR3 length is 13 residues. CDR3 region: CASSPKVNQPQHF. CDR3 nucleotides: TGTGCCAGCTCACCCAAAGTAAATCAGCCCCAGCATTTT.

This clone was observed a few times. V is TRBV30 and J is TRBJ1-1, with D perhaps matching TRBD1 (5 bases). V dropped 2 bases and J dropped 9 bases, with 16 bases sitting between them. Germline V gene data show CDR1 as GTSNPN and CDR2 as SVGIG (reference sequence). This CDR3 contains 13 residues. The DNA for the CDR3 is TGTGCCTGGAGTCGCGGCAGGGAAGTTAAAGCTTTCTTT. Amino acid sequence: CAWSRGREVKAFF. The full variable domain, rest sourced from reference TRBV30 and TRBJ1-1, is SQTIHQWPATLVQPVGSPLSLECTVEGTSNPNLYWYRQAAGRGLQLLFYSVGIGQISSEVPQNLSASRPQDRQFILSSKKLLLSDSGFYLCAWSRGREVKAFFGQGTRLTVV.

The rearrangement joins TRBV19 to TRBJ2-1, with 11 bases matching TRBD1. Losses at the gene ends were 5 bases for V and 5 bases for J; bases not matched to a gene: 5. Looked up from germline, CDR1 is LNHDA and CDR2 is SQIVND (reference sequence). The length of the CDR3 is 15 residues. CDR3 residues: CASSVRDRGNNEQFF. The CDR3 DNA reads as TGTGCCAGTAGTGTCCGGGACAGGGGGAACAATGAGCAGTTCTTC.

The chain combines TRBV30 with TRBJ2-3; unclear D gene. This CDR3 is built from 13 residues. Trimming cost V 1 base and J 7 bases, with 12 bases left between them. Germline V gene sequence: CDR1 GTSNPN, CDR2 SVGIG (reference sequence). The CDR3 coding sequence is TGTGCCTGGAGTGCGTCACCCTCCAATACGCAGTATTTT. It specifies CAWSASPSNTQYF. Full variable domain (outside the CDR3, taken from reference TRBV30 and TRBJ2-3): SQTIHQWPATLVQPVGSPLSLECTVEGTSNPNLYWYRQAAGRGLQLLFYSVGIGQISSEVPQNLSASRPQDRQFILSSKKLLLSDSGFYLCAWSASPSNTQYFGPGTRLTVL.

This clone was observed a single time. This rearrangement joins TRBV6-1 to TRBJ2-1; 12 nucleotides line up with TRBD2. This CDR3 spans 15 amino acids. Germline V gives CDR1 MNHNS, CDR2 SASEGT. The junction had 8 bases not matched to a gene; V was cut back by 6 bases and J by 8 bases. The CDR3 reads CASRDPSGGAHEQFF. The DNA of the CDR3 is TGTGCCAGCAGGGACCCTAGCGGGGGGGCTCATGAGCAGTTCTTC.

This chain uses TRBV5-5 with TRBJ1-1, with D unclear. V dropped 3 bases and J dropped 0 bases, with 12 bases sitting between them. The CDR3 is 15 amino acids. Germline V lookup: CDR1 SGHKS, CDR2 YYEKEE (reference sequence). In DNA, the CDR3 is TGTGCCAGCAGCTACCGCCTAGCAGTGAACACTGAAGCTTTCTTT. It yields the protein CASSYRLAVNTEAFF.

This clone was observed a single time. CDR3 loop: CAWRDTRTVSSYNSPLHF. Here the CDR3 DNA reads TGTGCCTGGAGGGATACACGGACGGTGAGCTCCTATAATTCACCCCTCCACTTT. The V and J genes are TRBV30 and TRBJ1-6; D is unclear. Trimming stripped 3 bases from V and 0 bases from J, with 18 bases between. The germline V gene has CDR1 GTSNPN and CDR2 SVGIG (reference sequence). The length of the CDR3 is 18 residues.

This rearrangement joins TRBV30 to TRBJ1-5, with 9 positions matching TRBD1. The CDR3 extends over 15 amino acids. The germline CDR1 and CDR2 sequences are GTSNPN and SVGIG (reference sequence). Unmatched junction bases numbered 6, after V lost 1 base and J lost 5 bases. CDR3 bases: TGTGCCTGGAGTGGCGGGACAGGGAACGATCAGCCCCAGCATTTT. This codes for CAWSGGTGNDQPQHF.

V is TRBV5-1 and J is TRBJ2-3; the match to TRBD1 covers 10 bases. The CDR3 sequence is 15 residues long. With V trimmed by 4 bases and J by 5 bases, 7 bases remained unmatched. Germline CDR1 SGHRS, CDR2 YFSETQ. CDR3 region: CASSTDRGQGDTQYF. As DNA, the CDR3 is TGCGCCAGCAGCACAGACAGGGGGCAGGGAGATACGCAGTATTTT.

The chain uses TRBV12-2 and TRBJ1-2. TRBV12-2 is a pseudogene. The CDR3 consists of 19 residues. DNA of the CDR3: TGTGCAAGTCGCTTATATTACGGAAGCGGCAGCACCACTAACTATGGCTACACCTTC. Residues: CASRLYYGSGSTTNYGYTF.

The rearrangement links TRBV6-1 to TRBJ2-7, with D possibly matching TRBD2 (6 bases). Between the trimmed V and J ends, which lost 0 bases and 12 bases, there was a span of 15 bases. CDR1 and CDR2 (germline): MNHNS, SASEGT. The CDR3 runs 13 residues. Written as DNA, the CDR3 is TGTGCCAGCAGTGAAGCGGGAGGTGGGGTTGTGTACTTC. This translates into CASSEAGGGVVYF.

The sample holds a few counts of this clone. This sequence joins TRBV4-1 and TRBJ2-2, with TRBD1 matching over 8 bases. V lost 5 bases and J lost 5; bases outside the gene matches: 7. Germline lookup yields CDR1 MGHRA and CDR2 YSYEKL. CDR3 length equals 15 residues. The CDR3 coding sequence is TGCGCCAGCAGCAAATCGGACAGGGCGACCGGGGAGCTGTTTTTT. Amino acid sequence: CASSKSDRATGELFF.